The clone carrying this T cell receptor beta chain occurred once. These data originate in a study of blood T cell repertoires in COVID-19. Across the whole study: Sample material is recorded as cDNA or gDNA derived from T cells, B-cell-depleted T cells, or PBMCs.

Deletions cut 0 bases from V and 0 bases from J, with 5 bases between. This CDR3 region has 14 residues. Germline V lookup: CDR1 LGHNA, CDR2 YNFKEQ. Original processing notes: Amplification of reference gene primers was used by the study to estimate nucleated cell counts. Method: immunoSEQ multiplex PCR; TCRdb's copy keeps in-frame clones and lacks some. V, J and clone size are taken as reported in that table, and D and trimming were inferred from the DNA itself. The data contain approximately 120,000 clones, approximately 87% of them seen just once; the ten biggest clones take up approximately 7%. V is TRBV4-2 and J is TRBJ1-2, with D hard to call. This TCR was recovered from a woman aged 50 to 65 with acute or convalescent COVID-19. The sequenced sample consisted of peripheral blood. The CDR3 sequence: CASSQDPTNYGYTF. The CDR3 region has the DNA TGTGCCAGCAGCCAAGACCCCACTAACTATGGCTACACCTTC.